This entry lists 7 T cell receptor beta chains sequenced from one sample in a study of spatial heterogeneity in lung cancer. As for time point: sample taken at primary tumor resection. Points from the study as a whole: For expanded intratumoral alpha and beta TCRs, counts tracked tumor mutation counts.

What these receptors recognize is not known. TCRdb re-called the 5' RACE reads with MiXCR, one entry per CDR3 protein. This sample has some 9,000 distinct CDR3 sequences, with roughly an eighth found just once. Sample: lung tumor tissue, taken at surgery. The receptors were gathered from a male donor with early-stage non-small cell lung cancer.

This clonotype came up a few times. This beta chain came through as a stray read in a library set up for alpha chains, and its size says little. The chain is built from TRBV2 and TRBJ2-7, with a possible D match to TRBD1 (9 bases). CDR1 is SNHLY, CDR2 FYNNEI, per germline. Trimming pared 6 bases from V and 8 bases from J, leaving 20 bases between. This CDR3 has 14 amino acids. In nucleotides, the CDR3 is TGTGCCAGCAGGCTGACAGGGGGGACTAGTCAGCAGTACTTC. Its translation: CASRLTGGTSQQYF.

This clonotype was found many times. The library was designed around alpha chains, so this beta chain is a stray read whose abundance carries little weight. V is TRBV19 and J is TRBJ2-2; D might be TRBD1 (6 bases). CDR3 length equals 14 residues. V was cut by 7 bases and J by 4 bases, with 13 bases left in between. The germline CDR1 and CDR2 sequences are LNHDA and SQIVND (reference sequence). The CDR3 coding sequence is TGTGCCAGTAAGATCTTGGGGGCCACCGGGGAGCTGTTTTTT. This translates into CASKILGATGELFF.

By sample fraction, this clonotype is medium-sized. A library made for alpha chains picked up this beta chain off target, so its size means little. The chain combines TRBV4-2 with TRBJ2-3, with 7 bases fitting TRBD2. V trimming: 0 bases; J trimming: 6 bases; junction bases outside the gene matches: 9. CDR3 length: 16 amino acids. Germline V gene sequence: CDR1 LGHNA, CDR2 YNFKEQ. The CDR3 loop is CASSQDVAGAVDTQYF. The CDR3 coding sequence is TGTGCCAGCAGCCAAGACGTGGCGGGAGCGGTTGATACGCAGTATTTT.

This clonotype showed up many times. The size of this beta chain means little, since it is a stray read in a library made for alpha chains. The gene calls are TRBV25-1 and TRBJ1-2; 9 nucleotides agree with TRBD1. This CDR3 has 15 residues. Germline CDR1 MGHDK, CDR2 SYGVNS. Germline trimming cut 1 base from V and 4 bases from J; bases unmatched to any gene: 4. In DNA, the CDR3 is TGTGCCAGCAGTGAATGGACAGGGGAGGTCTATGGCTACACCTTC. This gives the protein CASSEWTGEVYGYTF.

On this clonotype itself: Since the library was made to target alpha chains, this beta chain is a stray read and its abundance is not meaningful. The V gene is TRBV30, the J gene TRBJ2-1; 13 bases agree with TRBD2. This CDR3 has 14 residues. Germline loops: CDR1 GTSNPN, CDR2 SVGIG (reference sequence). Unmatched junction bases numbered 5, after V lost 3 bases and J lost 9 bases. Here the CDR3 DNA reads TGTGCCTGGAGCGGGACTAGCGGGAATATTGAGCAGTTCTTC. As protein: CAWSGTSGNIEQFF.

This clonotype is labeled medium-sized (0.01 to 0.1%). With the library built for alpha chains, this beta chain is off target and its frequency is not meaningful. The chain employs TRBV5-1 and TRBJ1-4, with 10 bases fitting TRBD1. The germline V gene encodes CDR1 SGHRS and CDR2 YFSETQ. This CDR3 is 16 amino acids long. Losses at the gene ends were 4 bases for V and 7 bases for J; bases not matched to a gene: 10. The CDR3: CASSPGQGRLPEKLFF. The CDR3 DNA reads TGCGCCAGCAGCCCGGGACAGGGGAGGTTACCTGAAAAACTGTTTTTT. Variable domain in full (rest from reference TRBV5-1 and TRBJ1-4): KAGVTQTPRYLIKTRGQQVTLSCSPISGHRSVSWYQQTPGQGLQFLFEYFSETQRNKGNFPGRFSGRQFSNSRSEMNVSTLELGDSALYLCASSPGQGRLPEKLFFGSGTQLSVL.

The sample holds many counts of this clonotype. This beta chain lies outside the target of a library built for alpha chains; its clone size means little. The chain is built from TRBV7-9 and TRBJ2-7, with 8 bases lining up with TRBD2. The CDR3 runs to 16 residues. The germline CDR1 and CDR2 sequences are SEHNR and FQNEAQ (reference sequence). After removal of 1 base from V and 2 bases from J, the junction contained 7 bases not matched to a gene. In nucleotides, the CDR3 is TGTGCCAGCAGCTTAGAAGGACTAGCAGTTACCTACGAGCAGTACTTC. Its translation is CASSLEGLAVTYEQYF.